This record looks at one T cell receptor (beta chain) sequence and its context. It lacks a known antigen. Base qualities are not recorded, but no much larger clone differs from it by a single base. TCRbeta CDR3 regions were amplified from genomic DNA using the immunoSEQ Assay, a bias-controlled multiplex PCR. In the source study's methods: Nucleated cell counts per sample were estimated from amplification of reference gene primers within the assay. Sequence reads were collapsed and filtered to measure the absolute abundance of every unique TCRbeta CDR3 rearrangement. Productive Simpson clonality was computed per sample as the square root of Simpson's diversity index over productive rearrangements. TCRdb obtained this table from immuneACCESS and retained in-frame rearrangements with V and J assigned. These tables miss some clones; where compared with another copy, unresolved V genes account for less than half of the shortfall, and the remainder is unexplained. Clone size and the V and J calls come from that table; the DNA yielded D and trimming. In all, the sample holds under 300,000 clones, and 70% to 90% of those were seen once. Roughly 3.6% of the sample is held by the ten biggest clonotypes.

Whole blood was collected in K2EDTA tubes by collaborating institutions according to the institutions' own protocols. For TCRbeta analysis, collaborators shipped samples as frozen whole blood, isolated PBMCs, or DNA extracted from either of those sample types. This entry comes from a study of blood T cell repertoires in COVID-19 (dated by TCRdb to the early 2020s). As for the study more broadly: Collaborator samples came from the United States, Italy and Spain and covered acute and convalescent phases of COVID-19. The prospective study material was composed of cDNA or gDNA derived from T cells, B-cell-depleted T cells, or PBMCs. Deeply sampled blood TCRbeta repertoires from subjects exposed to, actively infected with, or recovered from COVID-19 were included in the dataset. The repertoires were made available in a free public database intended to serve as a resource for research on the immune response to SARS-CoV-2. The samples were drawn from the first 160 participants of the ongoing ImmuneRACE study and from 1,200 or so subjects provided by 6 global collaborators. The sample metadata nearly always contained a de-identified subject ID, COVID-19 status, age in years and sex. Where available, HLA class I and class II types were obtained from metadata supplied by the sample provider rather than from assay-based typing. Results and caveats for the whole study, not just this receptor: Clinical and demographic metadata were provided uncurated, with the amount varying by source and participant.

The V and J ends are trimmed by 6 bases and 0 bases, leaving 8 bases between them. Spanning cysteine to phenylalanine, the CDR3 consists of 13 amino acids. Only the CDR3 DNA stays, 39 bases, in frame from base 1. The chain links TRBV12-3 or TRBV12-4 with TRBJ1-1; no D gene is confidently identified. The TCR sequence derives from a woman aged 40 to 50 with acute or convalescent COVID-19. The sequencing input was peripheral blood. The nucleotides are TGTGCCAGCAGCCAAAATCTGAACACTGAAGCTTTCTTT. This is translated as CASSQNLNTEAFF.